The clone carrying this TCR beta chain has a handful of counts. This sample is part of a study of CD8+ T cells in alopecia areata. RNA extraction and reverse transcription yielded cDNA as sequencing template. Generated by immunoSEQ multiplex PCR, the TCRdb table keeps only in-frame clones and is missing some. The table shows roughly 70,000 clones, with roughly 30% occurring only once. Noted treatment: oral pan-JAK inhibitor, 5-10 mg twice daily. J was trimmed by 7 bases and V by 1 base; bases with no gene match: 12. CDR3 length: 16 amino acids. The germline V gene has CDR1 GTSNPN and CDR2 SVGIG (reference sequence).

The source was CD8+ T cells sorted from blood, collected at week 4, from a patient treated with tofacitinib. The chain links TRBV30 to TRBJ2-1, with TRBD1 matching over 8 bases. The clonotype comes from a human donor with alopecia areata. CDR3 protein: CAWSAWTGPLENEQFF. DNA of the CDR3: TGTGCCTGGAGTGCATGGACAGGGCCCTTGGAAAATGAGCAGTTCTTC.